This passage covers 9 T cell receptor beta chains from one sample sequenced in a study of blood T cell repertoires in COVID-19. The table came from immunoSEQ multiplex PCR; TCRdb's copy has only in-frame clones and leaves some out. The sample consists of around 120,000 clones, 75% to 85% of them appearing once. The material sequenced was peripheral blood. These receptors were obtained from a woman of 80 years or more with acute or convalescent COVID-19.

This chain links TRBV19 with TRBJ2-7; 8 positions match TRBD2. The V segment lost 1 base and the J segment 4 bases; nucleotides outside the gene matches: 9. The germline gives CDR1 LNHDA, CDR2 SQIVND (reference sequence). The CDR3 totals 16 residues. CDR3 bases: TGTGCCAGTAGTATAGCAGCAGCGGGGGCCGATTACGAGCAGTACTTC. Translating gives CASSIAAAGADYEQYF.

The chain has TRBV5-8 and TRBJ1-5; 8 nucleotides match TRBD1. With V trimmed by 4 bases and J by 12 bases, 6 bases remained unmatched. Germline CDR1 and CDR2: SGHTS and YDEGEE. The CDR3 covers 12 residues. CDR3: CASSPPGTGQHF. The CDR3 DNA sequence: TGTGCCAGCAGCCCTCCCGGGACAGGCCAGCATTTT. Together with reference TRBV5-8 and TRBJ1-5, the CDR3 gives the full variable domain: EAGVTQSPTHLIKTRGQQATLRCSPISGHTSVYWYQQALGLGLQFLLWYDEGEERNRGNFPPRFSGRQFPNYSSELNVNALELEDSALYLCASSPPGTGQHFGDGTRLSIL.

The V gene is TRBV7-2, the J gene TRBJ2-2, with TRBD2 as a possible D gene (6 bases). V lost 6 bases and J 5 bases, leaving 16 bases between the germline ends. Germline CDR1 SGHTA, CDR2 FQGNSA. The CDR3 runs 15 residues. The CDR3 DNA sequence: TGTGCCAGCAGATATTCCCTGGGGGGAACCGGGGAGCTGTTTTTT. Protein: CASRYSLGGTGELFF.

The gene calls are TRBV6-5 and TRBJ1-2; 10 nucleotides match TRBD1. The germline V gene has CDR1 MNHEY and CDR2 SVGAGI. V trimming: 5 bases; J trimming: 7 bases; junction bases outside the gene matches: 10. The CDR3 extends over 15 amino acids. CDR3 sequence: CASSPRTGTGVGYTF. The CDR3 nucleotides read TGTGCCAGCAGTCCTCGAACCGGGACAGGGGTTGGCTACACCTTC.

This chain links TRBV19 with TRBJ1-3; D is uncertain. The germline V and J ends were trimmed by 7 bases and 0 bases, with 13 bases remaining between them. Germline V gives CDR1 LNHDA, CDR2 SQIVND (reference sequence). The CDR3 extends over 15 amino acids. The CDR3 DNA is TGTGCCAGTACCCCGGCAGGCTCCTCTGGAAACACCATATATTTT. Protein: CASTPAGSSGNTIYF.

The rearrangement joins TRBV6-5 to TRBJ1-5; the D gene is possibly TRBD1 (6 bases). Looked up from germline, CDR1 is MNHEY and CDR2 is SVGAGI. Trimming took 6 bases from V and 7 from J, leaving 19 bases between them. There are 15 residues in the CDR3. The CDR3 sequence is CASSPGVGMGQPQHF. CDR3 sequence (DNA): TGTGCCAGCAGCCCAGGGGTAGGGATGGGCCAGCCCCAGCATTTT.

The chain joins TRBV7-2 to TRBJ1-1, with a weak D call TRBD1 (6 bases). The CDR3 covers 14 residues. The V end was cut by 1 base, the J end by 8 bases, with 14 bases between. CDR1 and CDR2 from the germline V gene are SGHTA and FQGNSA. The CDR3 nucleotides read TGTGCCAGCAGCTTAGAGGGGGTCCCAAGCGAAGCTTTCTTT. This sequence encodes CASSLEGVPSEAFF. The entire variable domain, with the rest obtained from reference TRBV7-2 and TRBJ1-1, is as follows: GAGVSQSPSNKVTEKGKDVELRCDPISGHTALYWYRQSLGQGLEFLIYFQGNSAPDKSGLPSDRFSAERTGGSVSTLTIQRTQQEDSAVYLCASSLEGVPSEAFFGQGTRLTVV.

The rearrangement joins TRBV3-1 (or the pseudogene TRBV3-2) to TRBJ2-5, with a weak D call TRBD2 (6 bases). The CDR3 loop spans 15 amino acids. Trimming cost V 3 bases and J 4 bases, with 15 bases left between them. The germline V gene encodes CDR1 LGHDT and CDR2 YNNKEL (reference sequence). CDR3 amino acids: CASSQLPGRTETQYF. The CDR3 DNA sequence: TGTGCCAGCAGCCAGCTCCCGGGGAGGACAGAGACCCAGTACTTC.

J is TRBJ1-6 and V is TRBV5-8; D ambiguous. Germline-derived CDR1 and CDR2 are SGHTS and YDEGEE. The V gene lost 0 bases and the J gene lost 2 bases, with 12 bases spanning the gap. The CDR3 contains 17 residues. CDR3 amino acids: CASSLVFGSTYNSPLHF. DNA for the CDR3: TGTGCCAGCAGCTTGGTGTTCGGGTCTACCTATAATTCACCCCTCCACTTT.